The rows below give T cell receptor beta chains drawn from one sample of a study of blood T cell repertoires in COVID-19. Only in-frame clones appear in the TCRdb table, and some are missing; sequencing was by immunoSEQ multiplex PCR. The sample lists about 330,000 clones, over 75% seen once, with just over 7% in the top ten. Material: peripheral blood. These receptors originate from a human donor in a cohort sampled during active COVID-19. The CDR3 runs from the conserved cysteine through the conserved F or W. Each record gives: V gene, D gene, J gene, clone size, CDR3 protein, CDR3 DNA. D genes are given only for firm matches. For some rows the clone size is stated as once, few or many, or as a class when expanded; others skip it.

TRBV29-1	-	TRBJ1-4	few	CSGGGANEKLFF	TGCAGCGGCGGCGGGGCTAATGAAAAACTGTTTTTT
TRBV7-3	TRBD2	TRBJ2-3	-	CASSGAGGLDTQYF	TGTGCCAGCAGCGGAGCGGGGGGGCTTGATACGCAGTATTTT
TRBV12-3/TRBV12-4	TRBD1	TRBJ1-2	-	CASSTGQGYGYTF	TGTGCCAGCAGTACGGGACAGGGGTATGGCTACACCTTC
TRBV24-1	-	TRBJ2-5	-	CATSPPNGGGETQYF	TGTGCCACCAGTCCCCCGAACGGGGGTGGGGAGACCCAGTACTTC
TRBV5-1	TRBD1	TRBJ2-7	-	CASSTGQGVQYF	TGCGCCAGCAGCACCGGACAGGGTGTGCAGTACTTC
TRBV9	TRBD2	TRBJ2-4	-	CASSSSGGAGDIQYF	TGTGCCAGCAGCTCTAGCGGGGGGGCCGGGGACATTCAGTACTTC
TRBV12-3/TRBV12-4	-	TRBJ2-7	-	CASRQEASYEQYF	TGTGCCAGCCGACAGGAGGCCTCTTACGAGCAGTACTTC
TRBV7-6	TRBD1	TRBJ2-1	-	CASSLGQGAYNEQFF	TGTGCCAGCAGCCTGGGACAGGGTGCTTACAATGAGCAGTTCTTC
TRBV6-4	-	TRBJ1-6	-	CASSPRGTIHSPLHF	TGTGCCAGCAGCCCACGGGGGACGATACATTCACCCCTCCACTTT
TRBV19	-	TRBJ2-7	-	CASSIGVAGLPYEQYF	TGTGCCAGTAGTATAGGAGTGGCAGGGTTGCCCTACGAGCAGTACTTC
TRBV4-1	TRBD2	TRBJ2-1	-	CASSQGLAPNEQFF	TGCGCCAGCAGCCAAGGACTAGCCCCCAATGAGCAGTTCTTC
TRBV7-6	TRBD1	TRBJ2-7	-	CASSKKLPGQGLSEQYF	TGTGCCAGCAGCAAAAAACTCCCGGGACAGGGCTTGAGCGAGCAGTACTTC
TRBV11-2	-	TRBJ2-7	once	CASSRQGLDYEQYF	TGTGCCAGCAGCCGACAGGGACTTGACTACGAGCAGTACTTC
TRBV3-1/TRBV3-2	-	TRBJ2-2	-	CASSHVTGTGELFF	TGTGCCAGCAGCCACGTTACAGGGACCGGGGAGCTGTTTTTT
TRBV3-1/TRBV3-2	-	TRBJ2-7	once	CASSQGYILEQYF	TGTGCCAGCAGCCAAGGGTACATTCTCGAGCAGTACTTC
TRBV19	TRBD1	TRBJ2-7	-	CASSMGTDSYEQYF	TGTGCCAGTAGTATGGGGACAGACTCCTACGAGCAGTACTTC
TRBV30	-	TRBJ1-5	-	CAWIRTRLNQPQHF	TGTGCCTGGATAAGAACCAGACTAAATCAGCCCCAGCATTTT
TRBV4-1	TRBD2	TRBJ2-3	-	CASSPPAGSGTDTQYF	TGCGCCAGCAGCCCTCCAGCGGGGTCTGGCACAGATACGCAGTATTTT
TRBV11-2	TRBD2	TRBJ2-1	-	CASSLATSGGAHEQFF	TGTGCCAGCAGCTTAGCGACTAGCGGGGGGGCACATGAGCAGTTCTTC
TRBV5-1	-	TRBJ2-7	-	CASSLAGANEQYF	TGCGCCAGCAGCTTGGCAGGGGCTAACGAGCAGTACTTC
TRBV2	-	TRBJ1-1	once	CVQRQTLNTEAFF	TGTGTACAGCGGCAGACCCTGAACACTGAAGCTTTCTTT
TRBV24-1	TRBD1	TRBJ1-5	-	CATSDFRGDQPQHF	TGTGCCACCAGTGATTTCAGGGGGGATCAGCCCCAGCATTTT
TRBV5-1	TRBD2	TRBJ2-1	-	CASSLTAGGNEQFF	TGCGCCAGCAGCTTAACAGCGGGGGGGAATGAGCAGTTCTTC
TRBV30	-	TRBJ2-2	-	CAWSVVGGLKNTGELFF	TGTGCCTGGAGTGTAGTGGGGGGACTTAAGAACACCGGGGAGCTGTTTTTT
TRBV19	-	TRBJ2-3	-	CASSSHRTSTDTQYF	TGTGCCAGTAGTTCCCACAGAACTAGCACAGATACGCAGTATTTT
TRBV19	-	TRBJ1-2	-	CASSIWGGPGGYTF	TGTGCCAGTAGTATATGGGGGGGTCCCGGTGGCTACACCTTC
TRBV24-1	TRBD2	TRBJ2-7	-	CATSDLLAGALLVSYEQYF	TGTGCCACCAGTGATCTACTAGCGGGGGCCTTATTAGTTTCCTACGAGCAGTACTTC
TRBV5-3	-	TRBJ1-1	-	CARSFGRGGSFF	TGTGCCAGAAGCTTTGGGAGGGGTGGATCTTTCTTT
TRBV28	TRBD1	TRBJ2-7	many	CAATGTGPYEQYF	TGTGCCGCCACCGGGACAGGCCCCTACGAGCAGTACTTC
TRBV7-9	-	TRBJ1-4	-	CASSPTEAREKLFF	TGTGCCAGCAGCCCGACAGAGGCGCGGGAAAAACTGTTTTTT
TRBV6-5	-	TRBJ1-1	-	CASRKDRMNTEAFF	TGTGCCAGCAGGAAGGACAGAATGAACACTGAAGCTTTCTTT
TRBV6-6	TRBD1	TRBJ2-2	-	CASSFIRDRDGGELFF	TGTGCCAGCAGTTTCATCCGGGACAGGGATGGCGGGGAGCTGTTTTTT
TRBV7-6	TRBD1	TRBJ2-7	few	CASSRDRVDEQYF	TGTGCCAGCAGCCGGGACAGGGTCGACGAGCAGTACTTC
TRBV4-1	-	TRBJ1-2	-	CASSQTGGFYGYTF	TGCGCCAGCAGCCAAACCGGGGGATTCTATGGCTACACCTTC
TRBV2	-	TRBJ1-2	-	CASSVVGYTF	TGTGCCAGCAGTGTCGTAGGCTACACCTTC
TRBV5-6	-	TRBJ1-6	-	CASSLLPRSYNSPLHF	TGTGCCAGCAGCTTGCTTCCGCGCTCCTATAATTCACCCCTCCACTTT
TRBV19	TRBD1	TRBJ1-4	once	CATADRGPNEKLFF	TGTGCCACCGCCGACAGGGGGCCTAATGAAAAACTGTTTTTT
TRBV24-1	-	TRBJ1-1	-	CATSDPNGTNTTEAFF	TGTGCCACCAGTGATCCCAACGGAACTAACACCACTGAAGCTTTCTTT
TRBV11-2	TRBD1	TRBJ2-7	once	CASSLVFGRGQADEQYF	TGTGCCAGCAGCTTAGTATTTGGCAGGGGGCAAGCCGACGAGCAGTACTTC
TRBV6-5	-	TRBJ1-1	-	CASRAGGVTEAFF	TGTGCCAGCAGGGCCGGAGGGGTCACTGAAGCTTTCTTT
TRBV5-1	-	TRBJ2-2	-	CASSLSVSPGELFF	TGCGCCAGCAGCTTATCGGTGAGCCCCGGGGAGCTGTTTTTT